Described below is a single T cell receptor beta chain sequence and its context. The data stem from a study of blood T cell repertoires in COVID-19. At the level of the study: Nucleic acid was either cDNA or gDNA, and it came from T cells, B-cell-depleted T cells, or PBMCs.

Trimming pared 2 bases from V and 0 bases from J, leaving 14 bases between. CDR1 and CDR2 from the germline V gene are SEHNR and FQNEAQ (reference sequence). The CDR3 consists of 17 residues. The table came from immunoSEQ multiplex PCR; TCRdb's copy has only in-frame clones and leaves some out. The sample has some 82,000 clones; around 92% are singletons. The chain carries TRBV7-9 and TRBJ2-1; D is uncertain. Sequenced sample: peripheral blood. This TCR was recovered from a woman between 50 and 59 years old in a cohort sampled during active COVID-19. Here the CDR3 reads CASSLRSPLSSYNEQFF. The DNA for the CDR3 is TGTGCCAGCAGCTTAAGGAGCCCACTGAGCTCCTACAATGAGCAGTTCTTC.